This T cell receptor beta chain was retrieved from a study of beta chain features in type 1 diabetes (dated by TCRdb to between 2017 and 2018). Some background on the complete study: No differences in mean age, gender distribution, total cell number or subset yield were found between patients and healthy donors. In the study, recently diagnosed type 1 diabetes patients and matched healthy donors were compared on the TCRB repertoires of their sorted circulating CD4+ T cell subsets. A total of 100 million to 140 million sorted cells were examined across all samples, and the number of cells per subset was strongly correlated with RNA yield. Naive and central memory subsets were obtained from all 30 or so donors, but regulatory and stem cell-like memory subsets were isolated from only 8 patients and 8 healthy donors.

Inclusive of the bounding cysteine and phenylalanine, the CDR3 is 16 residues long. The only DNA kept is the CDR3, 48 bases in frame from the first base. The junction shows trimming of 11 bases on V and 0 bases on J, plus 19 bases between the germline ends. The germline V gene (reference sequence) specifies SEHNR as CDR1 and FQNEAQ as CDR2. From each donor, a single peripheral blood sample of approximately 0.11 L on average was drawn into heparinised tubes. Naive, central memory, regulatory and stem cell-like memory CD4+ T cells were sorted on a BD FACSAria II using a panel including CD45RO, CCR7, CD25, CD127, CD95 and CD27. Every sorted population had a purity above 95%. PBMCs were isolated immediately by Lymphoprep density gradient centrifugation and stained directly without culture. So that batch effects would be minimized, each experiment stained and sorted samples in pairs, pairing one healthy donor with one patient.

Beyond this particular receptor, the publication reports: Type 1 diabetes patients showed a moderate but significant shortening of TCRB CDR3 length in all four CD4+ subsets. At VDJ recombination sites, patients with type 1 diabetes made fewer insertions and deleted more nucleotides, a pattern implying thymic rearrangement abnormalities. The naive, central memory and regulatory TCRB repertoires appeared to resemble one another more closely among patients than among healthy donors. Because small numbers of individuals were included in the HLA sub-analyses, any influence of HLA type on TCRB rearrangement was left unresolved. Because cDNA was sequenced instead of genomic DNA, activated cells with high expression could be over-represented, although the groups did not differ in activation or CD3 levels. PCR might favor shorter templates, but patient and control samples were amplified and corrected together, so any skew would affect both groups equally.

The entire amount of isolated RNA was reverse transcribed using the High Capacity cDNA Reverse Transcription Kit, so the sequenced TCRB transcripts were expressed ones. Naive, central memory and regulatory T cell samples underwent deep immunoSEQ sequencing, averaging approximately 3.5 million total reads per sample. Sorted cells were lysed in RLT buffer, and RNA was extracted using DNase-treated RNeasy Micro or Mini kits according to cell number. To prevent cross-contamination, each cell subset was processed individually, whereas patient and healthy donor samples were processed jointly. TCRB sequences were amplified from cDNA with the immunoSEQ multiplex PCR, producing 87-bp fragments spanning the CDR3 region. Sequencing of the amplicons was done on the Illumina HiSeq platform. The authors' analysis ran thus. Synthetic template baselines were used to correct PCR bias computationally, reads within Hamming distance 2 were collapsed, and singletons that could not be merged were discarded. By aligning reads against IMGT, V, D and J genes, CDR3 length, and insertions or deletions at six rearrangement sites were assigned. Within each subset, clonotype counts were normalized to sorted cell number, after which true diversity and Gini coefficients were computed with the tcR R package. Repertoire sharing was quantified using the overlap coefficient calculated on TCRB nucleotide sequences. What TCRdb holds here is the immuneACCESS table cut down to in-frame rearrangements. Part of the clones is not present; checked against another copy, under half of the missing clones reflect an unresolved V gene, and the others are unexplained. V and J calls and clone size are given by that table; D and trimming were obtained from the DNA. Counted in this sample were 40,000 or so clones; approximately 70% of them appeared once. About 2% of the sample rests with the top ten.

A remark on this clone: Its specific antigen is unknown. No per-base quality is available; no much larger clone lies one base away.

The sequence derives from a woman between 18 and 29 years old with type 1 diabetes. The chain is encoded by TRBV7-9 joined to TRBJ2-2; the D gene is perhaps TRBD2, from 6 matching bases. The sequenced material came from Tregs from blood. This specimen's cell subset or site label, per the study, means: regulatory CD4+ T cells. CDR3 protein: CAGEAGRSANTGELFF. In nucleotides, the sequence is TGTGCCGGGGAGGCCGGTCGGTCCGCGAACACCGGGGAGCTGTTTTTT.